These T cell receptor beta chains were read from a single sample in a study of blood T cell repertoires in COVID-19. Measured with immunoSEQ multiplex PCR; TCRdb has only the in-frame clones, and not every one. The data contain about 90,000 clones, 75% to 90% of them seen just once; the ten biggest clones take up approximately 34%. The sequenced sample was peripheral blood. Receptors originate from a woman aged 80 or over with active or convalescent COVID-19. Each CDR3 is given with its conserved first and last residue. D genes are given only for firm matches. Clone size appears in some rows only: once, few, many, or a class for an expanded clone.

d_call j_call v_call clone_size cdr3_aa cdr3_nt
TRBD2 TRBJ2-3 TRBV6-2/TRBV6-3 NA CASSHPGLAGVTDTQYF TGTGCCAGCAGCCACCCCGGACTAGCGGGGGTCACAGATACGCAGTATTTT
NA TRBJ1-3 TRBV28 NA CASSSPGTGNTIYF TGTGCCAGCAGTTCACCAGGGACTGGAAACACCATATATTTT
TRBD1 TRBJ1-2 TRBV5-1 NA CASSLQGSTGYGYTF TGCGCCAGCAGCCTACAGGGGTCGACGGGCTATGGCTACACCTTC
NA TRBJ2-3 TRBV21-1 few CASSNDRGIDTQYF TGTGCCAGCAGCAATGACAGGGGGATAGATACGCAGTATTTT
NA TRBJ1-5 TRBV21-1 NA CASSRSDSGFMVHQPQHF TGTGCCAGCAGCAGGTCGGATTCAGGGTTCATGGTTCATCAGCCCCAGCATTTT
TRBD1 TRBJ2-2 TRBV24-1 NA CATSDSRTGETGELFF TGTGCCACCAGTGATTCCCGGACAGGGGAAACCGGGGAGCTGTTTTTT
NA TRBJ1-6 TRBV28 NA CASIPLSEYNSPLHF TGTGCCAGCATACCCCTCAGCGAGTATAATTCACCCCTCCACTTT
NA TRBJ2-7 TRBV5-1 few CASSLVPISSYEQYF TGCGCCAGCAGCTTGGTTCCCATCAGCTCCTACGAGCAGTACTTC
TRBD1 TRBJ1-4 TRBV27 NA CASSLQGATNEKLFF TGTGCCAGCAGTTTGCAGGGGGCAACTAATGAAAAACTGTTTTTT
TRBD1 TRBJ1-5 TRBV9 NA CASSVGWQGGQPQHF TGTGCCAGCAGCGTAGGTTGGCAGGGGGGTCAGCCCCAGCATTTT
TRBD1 TRBJ2-5 TRBV11-2 NA CASSPGTGPLQETQYF TGTGCCAGCAGCCCTGGGACAGGGCCCCTTCAGGAGACCCAGTACTTC
TRBD1 TRBJ2-1 TRBV7-2 NA CASSIDRGRYNEQFF TGTGCCAGCAGCATTGACAGGGGTCGCTACAATGAGCAGTTCTTC
TRBD1 TRBJ1-1 TRBV7-2 NA CASRGLGQGLYTEAFF TGTGCCAGCAGGGGGCTTGGACAGGGGTTGTACACTGAAGCTTTCTTT
TRBD2 TRBJ2-5 TRBV19 NA CASKTSGTRETQYF TGTGCCAGTAAGACTAGCGGGACTAGAGAGACCCAGTACTTC
TRBD1 TRBJ2-6 TRBV10-3 NA CAIGPNTGGSGANVLTF TGTGCCATCGGTCCGAACACAGGGGGCTCTGGGGCCAACGTCCTGACTTTC
NA TRBJ2-7 TRBV11-3 NA CASSFHAGSYEQYF TGTGCCAGCAGCTTCCATGCGGGTAGCTACGAGCAGTACTTC
NA TRBJ1-5 TRBV30 NA CAWSTGFNQPQHF TGTGCCTGGAGTACAGGGTTCAATCAGCCCCAGCATTTT
NA TRBJ2-5 TRBV27 large CASSPGAYQETQYF TGTGCCAGCAGCCCTGGGGCGTACCAAGAGACCCAGTACTTC
TRBD1 TRBJ1-4 TRBV13 once CASSGDRSATNEKLFF TGTGCCAGCAGCGGGGACAGATCTGCAACTAATGAAAAACTGTTTTTT
NA TRBJ2-1 TRBV7-9 few CASSSLAHNEQFF TGTGCCAGCAGCTCCCTAGCTCACAATGAGCAGTTCTTC
TRBD2 TRBJ2-3 TRBV2 few CASKLAGVSDTQYF TGTGCCAGCAAACTAGCGGGAGTTTCGGATACGCAGTATTTT
NA TRBJ1-1 TRBV14 NA CASSQDVPGTWGTEAFF TGTGCCAGCAGCCAAGATGTTCCGGGAACCTGGGGCACTGAAGCTTTCTTT
NA TRBJ2-5 TRBV7-9 NA CASSARDSPGWETQYF TGTGCCAGCAGCGCCCGGGACTCCCCCGGGTGGGAGACCCAGTACTTC
NA TRBJ1-1 TRBV6-6 NA CASSQLRRNSGVTEAFF TGTGCCAGCAGTCAACTCAGACGGAACAGCGGAGTCACTGAAGCTTTCTTT
TRBD2 TRBJ2-5 TRBV28 NA CASSLGDYRQETQYF TGTGCCAGCAGTTTGGGGGACTACCGCCAAGAGACCCAGTACTTC
NA TRBJ1-6 TRBV7-2 NA CASSLGSGSPLHF TGTGCCAGCAGCTTAGGAAGCGGTTCACCCCTCCACTTT
NA TRBJ2-7 TRBV28 NA CASSLEGLAYEQYF TGTGCCAGCAGTTTGGAGGGACTCGCCTACGAGCAGTACTTC
NA TRBJ1-1 TRBV13 NA CASSPGSGTEAFF TGTGCCAGCAGCCCGGGGAGCGGCACTGAAGCTTTCTTT
NA TRBJ1-2 TRBV7-3 NA CASSLTRQGDGYTF TGTGCCAGCAGCTTAACGCGGCAGGGTGATGGCTACACCTTC
NA TRBJ2-3 TRBV6-1 NA CASSVLEATRFSTDTQYF TGTGCCAGCAGTGTACTAGAGGCGACCCGCTTTAGCACAGATACGCAGTATTTT
NA TRBJ2-2 TRBV27 NA CASSDWTVGELFF TGTGCCAGCTCGGATTGGACAGTCGGGGAGCTGTTTTTT
NA TRBJ2-7 TRBV20-1 NA CSASTANEQYF TGCAGTGCTAGCACAGCTAACGAGCAGTACTTC
NA TRBJ2-2 TRBV14 NA CASSQTLTGLNTGELFF TGTGCCAGCAGCCAGACCCTGACAGGCTTGAACACCGGGGAGCTGTTTTTT
NA TRBJ2-3 TRBV3-1/TRBV3-2 NA CASSQDARSTDTQYF TGTGCCAGCAGCCAAGACGCGAGAAGCACAGATACGCAGTATTTT
TRBD2 TRBJ2-2 TRBV10-3 NA CAIGSSGRRNGELFF TGTGCCATCGGGAGTAGCGGGAGAAGGAACGGGGAGCTGTTTTTT
TRBD1 TRBJ1-1 TRBV2 NA CASSVGQDTEAFF TGTGCCAGCAGTGTAGGACAGGACACTGAAGCTTTCTTT
TRBD1 TRBJ1-2 TRBV29-1 few CSVRQGPSGYTF TGCAGCGTTAGACAGGGGCCGAGTGGCTACACCTTC
TRBD1 TRBJ1-6 TRBV7-2 NA CASNLPTGATSPLHF TGTGCCAGCAACCTACCGACAGGGGCAACCTCACCCCTCCACTTT
TRBD2 TRBJ2-7 TRBV27 few CASSLMGGGGASYEQYF TGTGCCAGCAGTTTAATGGGCGGCGGGGGGGCCAGCTACGAGCAGTACTTC
NA TRBJ2-7 TRBV19 NA CASSTIRAVVHEQYF TGTGCCAGTAGTACCATCAGGGCGGTCGTCCACGAGCAGTACTTC
TRBD1 TRBJ1-1 TRBV6-1 NA CASSEAAGQGFF TGTGCCAGCAGTGAAGCGGCGGGACAGGGTTTCTTT
TRBD1 TRBJ2-7 TRBV28 many CASSFLTGGQGEQYF TGTGCCAGCAGTTTCCTGACAGGGGGCCAGGGTGAGCAGTACTTC